The 26 T cell receptor beta chains below all came from one sample that was sequenced in a study of T cells in Graves' hyperthyroidism and ophthalmopathy. The TCR beta CDR3 regions underwent amplification using RNA transcripts as the source. During a first-round RT-PCR of the TCR CDR3, the HTBI primer set was used. From the multiplex PCR reads, TCRdb called clonotypes with MiXCR, one entry per CDR3 protein. The sample consists of approximately 430,000 distinct CDR3 sequences, around 15% of them appearing once. The material sequenced was blood. All receptors derive from a man aged 18 to 29 with Graves' ophthalmopathy.

V and J are TRBV6-5 and TRBJ2-7; TRBD2 is a possible D gene (5 bases). The CDR3 is made up of 13 amino acids. Germline CDR1 is MNHEY and CDR2 is SVGAGI. Trimming took 3 bases from V and 3 from J, leaving 9 bases between them. The DNA of the CDR3 is TGTGCCAGCAGTTATGCCGGGGACTACGAGCAGTACTTC. Residues: CASSYAGDYEQYF.

About this clonotype: Lacking the conserved final phenylalanine or tryptophan, this CDR3 likely reflects a read error. DNA of the CDR3: TGTGCCAGCAGCTTAGAGGAGGGGACTAGCGGGGTCCAAGAGACCCAGTACTCC. It yields the protein CASSLEEGTSGVQETQYS. The rearrangement uses TRBV13 and TRBJ2-5, with 13 bases matching TRBD2. Trimming at V came to 1 base and at J to 1 base, leaving 6 bases not matched to a gene. The CDR3 spans 18 residues. The V gene's germline CDR1 is PRHDT and CDR2 FYEKMQ (reference sequence).

There are many counts of this clonotype. The V gene is TRBV3-1, the J gene TRBJ2-1, with TRBD2 identical over 9 bases. This CDR3 has 16 amino acids. The germline gives CDR1 LGHDT, CDR2 YNNKEL (reference sequence). V was clipped by 2 bases and J by 1 base; unmatched bases: 3. CDR3 in DNA: TGTGCCAGCAGCCAAACTAGCGGGCCATCCTACAATGAGCAGTTCTTC. Protein sequence: CASSQTSGPSYNEQFF.

This clonotype appeared a few times. The chain links TRBV12-3 or TRBV12-4 to TRBJ2-3, with D unclear. Deletions cut 4 bases from V and 2 bases from J, with 10 bases between. The CDR3 spans 14 residues. In DNA, the CDR3 is TGTGCCAGCAGTTCCTCGGGTATCACAGATACGCAGTATTTT. Its translation: CASSSSGITDTQYF.

This clonotype was recorded many times. V and J are TRBV11-2 and TRBJ2-3; TRBD1 agrees at 7 bases. Germline trimming cut 4 bases from V and 0 bases from J; bases unmatched to any gene: 7. Germline-derived CDR1 and CDR2 are SGHAT and FQNNGV. This CDR3 has 16 amino acids. The CDR3 DNA reads TGTGCCAGCAGCTCAGAGGGACAGCTTAGCACAGATACGCAGTATTTT. Translated: CASSSEGQLSTDTQYF.

The rearrangement uses TRBV20-1 and TRBJ2-1; 9 bases match TRBD2. The J segment lost 2 bases and the V segment lost 6 bases, leaving 8 bases of the junction unmatched. The V gene's germline CDR1 is DFQATT and CDR2 SNEGSKA (reference sequence). The CDR3 is made up of 15 amino acids. The CDR3 region is CSAPIAGAAYNEQFF. The CDR3 nucleotides read TGCAGTGCCCCTATAGCGGGAGCCGCCTACAATGAGCAGTTCTTC.

This clonotype was detected many times. The chain combines TRBV7-3 with TRBJ2-7; 10 bases are a match to TRBD2. CDR1 SGHTA and CDR2 FQGTGA come from the germline V gene. V shed 6 bases, J shed 3 bases, and the junction held 8 bases outside the gene matches. CDR3 size: 15 residues. The CDR3: CASRAGTSVVYEQYF. As DNA, the CDR3 is TGTGCCAGCAGGGCCGGGACTAGCGTGGTCTACGAGCAGTACTTC.

There are a few counts of this clonotype. This sequence joins TRBV7-9 and TRBJ2-7; D is ambiguous. Germline loops: CDR1 SEHNR, CDR2 FQNEAQ (reference sequence). The CDR3 covers 13 residues. Trimming stripped 3 bases from V and 3 bases from J, with 9 bases between. The CDR3 sequence: CASSLNVGYEQYF. The CDR3 DNA sequence: TGTGCCAGCAGCTTGAACGTCGGCTACGAGCAGTACTTC.

This clonotype came up many times. V usage is TRBV12-3 or TRBV12-4 and J usage is TRBJ2-2; the D gene is possibly TRBD1 (5 bases). This CDR3 has 15 residues. With 3 bases removed from V and 1 base from J, the gap between germline ends came to 9 bases. In nucleotides, the CDR3 is TGTGCCAGCAGTTTGGACACAGGGAACACCGGGGAGCTGTTTTTT. It translates to CASSLDTGNTGELFF.

This clonotype was seen at least ten times. The gene calls are TRBV5-1 and TRBJ2-5; D possibly corresponds to TRBD1 (6 bases). This CDR3 contains 15 residues. Germline values: CDR1 SGHRS, CDR2 YFSETQ. Deletions cut 0 bases from V and 2 bases from J, with 11 bases between. In nucleotides, the CDR3 is TGCGCCAGCAGCTTGGAAGGGACACCTCAAGAGACCCAGTACTTC. This encodes CASSLEGTPQETQYF.

This clonotype was recorded many times. This chain links TRBV11-3 with TRBJ2-2; D uncertain. Trimming left V 1 base short and J 3 bases short, with 9 bases between. The germline CDR1 and CDR2 sequences are SGHNT and YENEEA. This CDR3 spans 15 amino acids. The CDR3 here is CASSLVIEYTGELFF. The CDR3 nucleotides are TGTGCCAGCAGCTTAGTTATCGAGTACACCGGGGAGCTGTTTTTT.

Ten or more counts support this clonotype. The rearrangement joins TRBV6-5 to TRBJ2-1, with D unresolved. This CDR3 contains 14 residues. The V and J ends lost 2 bases and 0 bases respectively, with 5 bases between them. Germline values: CDR1 MNHEY, CDR2 SVGAGI. In DNA form, the CDR3 reads TGTGCCAGCAGTTACAGAACCTCCTACAATGAGCAGTTCTTC. This gives the protein CASSYRTSYNEQFF.

Many counts were recorded for this clonotype. The chain employs TRBV3-1 and TRBJ2-7; 10 bases match TRBD2. The CDR3 has 15 amino acids. CDR1 is LGHDT and CDR2 is YNNKEL in the germline V gene (reference sequence). V shed 1 base and J 6 bases; nucleotides not matched to a gene: 6. The CDR3 nucleotides are TGTGCCAGCAGCCAAGGCCAGCGGGGGGGCCTCGAGCAGTACTTC. Translating it yields CASSQGQRGGLEQYF.

About this clonotype itself: It may be a read error: a sequence one base away is much more abundant. CDR3 DNA sequence: TGTGCCAGCAACAAGGGGGGGAACGCTGAAGCTTTCTTT. Its protein is CASNKGGNAEAFF. This rearrangement joins TRBV13 to TRBJ1-1, with TRBD1 as a possible D gene (6 bases). CDR1 and CDR2 (germline): PRHDT, FYEKMQ (reference sequence). CDR3 length: 13 amino acids.

This clonotype was picked up many times. The V gene is TRBV6-1, the J gene TRBJ1-2; possibly TRBD1 for D (5 bases). CDR1 and CDR2 from the germline V gene are MNHNS and SASEGT. The CDR3 has 14 residues. Trimming stripped 5 bases from V and 6 bases from J, with 16 bases between. This chain's CDR3 is CASSRVGEVDGYTF. The CDR3 nucleotides are TGTGCCAGCAGTAGGGTAGGGGAAGTAGATGGCTACACCTTC.

The chain combines TRBV30 with TRBJ1-5, with TRBD1 as a possible D gene (5 bases). The length of the CDR3 is 15 residues. Germline V CDR1 and CDR2: GTSNPN, SVGIG (reference sequence). V shed 3 bases and J shed 0 bases, with 12 bases lying between them. The CDR3 sequence is CAWRRGGDSNQPQHF. CDR3 nucleotide sequence: TGTGCCTGGAGAAGGGGCGGAGATAGCAATCAGCCCCAGCATTTT.

The chain recombines TRBV6-5 with TRBJ2-1; D could derive from TRBD1 or TRBD2 (7 bases each). V lost 0 bases to trimming and J lost 7 bases, with 19 bases between them. The CDR3 is 17 residues long. Looked up from germline, CDR1 is MNHEY and CDR2 is SVGAGI. The CDR3 spells CASSYSLQGGPGNEQFF. The CDR3 nucleotides are TGTGCCAGCAGTTACTCGCTGCAGGGGGGGCCAGGAAATGAGCAGTTCTTC.

This clonotype occurred many times. This chain joins TRBV24-1 and TRBJ1-5; the D is unclear. The germline V gene has CDR1 KGHDR and CDR2 SFDVKD. This CDR3 is 14 amino acids long. V was trimmed by 1 base and J by 2 bases, leaving 5 bases between them. The CDR3 spells CATSDFTGNQPQHF. CDR3 bases: TGTGCCACCAGTGATTTCACAGGCAATCAGCCCCAGCATTTT.

Notes on this clonotype: The junction shows a germline mismatch at one end, possibly a read error. This rearrangement joins TRBV5-6 to TRBJ2-1; the D gene is possibly TRBD2 (5 bases). The CDR3 totals 13 residues. Germline CDR1 and CDR2: SGHDT and YYEEEE. This chain's CDR3 is CASSRANYIEQFF. In DNA, the CDR3 is TGTGCCAGCTCGAGGGCTAATTACATTGAGCAGTTCTTC.

This clonotype showed up just a few times. The V and J genes are TRBV10-3 and TRBJ1-2; a weak D match, TRBD1 (5 bases). V lost 0 bases and J lost 2, with 10 bases in between. The germline V gene has CDR1 ENHRY and CDR2 SYGVKD. CDR3 size: 15 residues. The CDR3 region has the DNA TGTGCCATCAGTGAGTCGGGACGGAAAAACTATGGCTACACCTTC. Its translation: CAISESGRKNYGYTF.

This clonotype was seen many times. The chain recombines TRBV20-1 with TRBJ2-7; D gene unclear. The CDR3 is 16 residues long. The germline gives CDR1 DFQATT, CDR2 SNEGSKA (reference sequence). V was clipped by 0 bases and J by 3 bases, with 18 bases between them. CDR3 nucleotides: TGCAGTGCTAGAGATCTTCGAAGTGGAAGGGTCTACGAGCAGTACTTC. It encodes CSARDLRSGRVYEQYF.

This clonotype showed up many times. This chain's CDR3 is CASSPPTVLDSPLHF. CDR3 sequence (DNA): TGTGCCAGCAGCCCCCCGACAGTATTGGATTCACCCCTCCACTTT. The rearrangement uses TRBV7-8 and TRBJ1-6; possible D gene TRBD1, 5 bases. V was clipped by 5 bases and J by 8 bases, with 16 bases between them. The length of the CDR3 is 15 residues. Germline CDR1 and CDR2: SGHVS and FQNEAQ.

This clonotype was recorded a few times. The rearrangement links TRBV9 to TRBJ2-1; 12 bases line up with TRBD2. This CDR3 is built from 15 residues. CDR1 is SGDLS and CDR2 is YYNGEE in the germline V gene. After removal of 4 bases from V and 10 bases from J, the junction contained 9 bases not matched to a gene. The chain's CDR3 is CASSPSSGRAREQFF. DNA for the CDR3: TGTGCCAGCAGCCCATCTAGCGGGAGGGCGAGGGAGCAGTTCTTC.

This clonotype was counted many times. The rearrangement joins TRBV19 to TRBJ1-1; 7 bases align to TRBD1. CDR1 LNHDA and CDR2 SQIVND come from the germline V gene (reference sequence). V was pared by 5 bases and J by 5 bases, with 5 bases of the junction left unmatched. The CDR3 is 13 amino acids. CDR3 in DNA: TGTGCCAGTAGTGTCGACAGGGATACTGAAGCTTTCTTT. Translated, it gives CASSVDRDTEAFF. Looking up the rest from reference TRBV19 and TRBJ1-1 gives the full variable domain: DGGITQSPKYLFRKEGQNVTLSCEQNLNHDAMYWYRQDPGQGLRLIYYSQIVNDFQKGDIAEGYSVSREKKESFPLTVTSAQKNPTAFYLCASSVDRDTEAFFGQGTRLTVV.

This clonotype was detected many times. V is TRBV28 and J is TRBJ1-2; 7 nucleotides align to TRBD1. V was pared by 3 bases and J by 7 bases, with 17 bases of the junction left unmatched. Germline values: CDR1 MDHEN, CDR2 SYDVKM. This CDR3 comprises 17 residues. CDR3 nucleotide sequence: TGTGCCAGCAGTTTCGGGGTCTCCGGACAGGCCCTCGGTGGCTACACCTTC. Translating it yields CASSFGVSGQALGGYTF.

This clonotype was recorded many times. The rearrangement uses TRBV2 and TRBJ1-2, with 7 bases lining up with TRBD1. From germline, CDR1 is SNHLY and CDR2 FYNNEI. This CDR3 spans 16 amino acids. V lost 10 bases and J lost 4; bases outside the gene matches: 18. The CDR3 loop is CANYGTDPDLIYGYTF. As DNA, the CDR3 is TGTGCCAACTACGGGACAGACCCCGACCTCATCTATGGCTACACCTTC.